The 21 T cell receptor beta chains listed next were all sequenced from one sample in a study of blood T cell repertoires in COVID-19. Data came from immunoSEQ multiplex PCR; TCRdb stores just in-frame clones and leaves some out. This table holds about 380,000 clones, approximately 84% found once. Sequenced material: PBMCs or T cells enriched from blood (not recorded which). Receptor source: a woman in her 30s who had recovered from COVID-19.

CDR3 DNA: TGTGCCAGCAGCTTCGGACGGGGGGGGACTGAAAAACTGTTTTTT. It yields the protein CASSFGRGGTEKLFF. The chain uses TRBV9 and TRBJ1-4, with D possibly TRBD1 on 5 matching bases. The CDR3 contains 15 residues. Germline V CDR1 and CDR2: SGDLS, YYNGEE. V lost 4 bases, J lost 7 bases, and 17 bases lay in between.

The rearrangement links TRBV19 to TRBJ2-3; 8 nucleotides align to TRBD1. This CDR3 is built from 16 residues. V shed 6 bases and J 0 bases; nucleotides not matched to a gene: 8. Germline CDR1 is LNHDA and CDR2 is SQIVND (reference sequence). This CDR3 is CASSLRQGASTDTQYF. The CDR3 DNA reads TGTGCCAGTAGCCTCAGGCAGGGGGCAAGCACAGATACGCAGTATTTT.

The chain recombines TRBV6-5 with TRBJ2-7, with 9 positions matching TRBD1. This CDR3 has 16 amino acids. Germline-derived CDR1 and CDR2 are MNHEY and SVGAGI. The junction had 8 bases not matched to a gene; V was cut back by 0 bases and J by 5 bases. The CDR3, as DNA: TGTGCCAGCAGTTACTCGAGCGGGACAGGGTCCCACGAGCAGTACTTC. Its protein product is CASSYSSGTGSHEQYF.

The CDR3 bases are TGTGCCAGCAGCTTAGTAGGCCAGGGGAATAAGGACACTGAAGCTTTCTTT. Its protein is CASSLVGQGNKDTEAFF. The chain couples TRBV7-9 to TRBJ1-1; D possibly corresponds to TRBD1 (6 bases). Trimming pared 1 base from V and 3 bases from J, leaving 18 bases between. The CDR3 is 17 residues long. Germline V gene data show CDR1 as SEHNR and CDR2 as FQNEAQ (reference sequence).

This sequence joins TRBV11-2 and TRBJ2-2; 10 bases line up with TRBD2. CDR1 and CDR2 from the germline V gene are SGHAT and FQNNGV. V lost 3 bases, J lost 2 bases, and 3 bases stayed unmatched. The CDR3 has 16 amino acids. Here the CDR3 reads CASSLASGGNTGELFF. Here the CDR3 DNA reads TGTGCCAGCAGCTTGGCTAGCGGGGGCAACACCGGGGAGCTGTTTTTT. The whole variable domain, remainder taken from reference TRBV11-2 and TRBJ2-2, is EAGVAQSPRYKIIEKRQSVAFWCNPISGHATLYWYQQILGQGPKLLIQFQNNGVVDDSQLPKDRFSAERLKGVDSTLKIQPAKLEDSAVYLCASSLASGGNTGELFFGEGSRLTVL.

Written as DNA, the CDR3 is TGCAGCGTTGGGGGGCCCGTTAATGAAAAACTGTTTTTT. Translated: CSVGGPVNEKLFF. The chain employs TRBV29-1 and TRBJ1-4, with D tentatively TRBD1 (6 bases). Germline CDR1 SQVTM, CDR2 ANQGSEA. The CDR3 sequence is 13 residues long. V was pared by 4 bases and J by 4 bases, with 10 bases between.

With respect to this clone: The same CDR3 can be traced to other DNA sequences in this sample. The rearrangement links TRBV18 to TRBJ1-4; 9 bases align to TRBD1. Germline assignment: CDR1 KGHSH and CDR2 LQKENI. This CDR3 is 15 amino acids long. Trimming at V came to 0 bases and at J to 7 bases, leaving 3 bases not matched to a gene. CDR3 protein: CASSPPGQGGEKLFF. The CDR3 nucleotides read TGTGCCAGCTCACCACCGGGACAGGGAGGTGAAAAACTGTTTTTT.

J is TRBJ1-4 and V is TRBV28; 10 nucleotides align to TRBD1. Trimming took 5 bases from V and 8 from J; bases not matched to a gene: 8. Per germline, CDR1 MDHEN and CDR2 SYDVKM. This CDR3 is built from 15 residues. As DNA, the CDR3 is TGTGCCAGCAGTCTTCTAGGGACAGGGGAGGAAAAACTGTTTTTT. Translated: CASSLLGTGEEKLFF.

This clone was observed once. The chain joins TRBV6-4 to TRBJ1-6, with 7 bases lining up with TRBD1. The CDR3 is 14 residues long. The V gene's germline CDR1 is MRHNA and CDR2 SNTAGT. The ends lost 9 bases at V and 8 bases at J; junction bases unmatched: 10. CDR3: CASQLDQGDSPLHF. In nucleotides, the CDR3 is TGTGCCAGTCAGCTGGACCAGGGGGATTCACCCCTCCACTTT.

The chain carries TRBV14 and TRBJ2-7; D perhaps matches TRBD2 (6 bases). Per the germline V gene, CDR1 is SGHDN and CDR2 is FVKESK. V lost 5 bases to trimming and J lost 6 bases, with 8 bases between them. The CDR3 contains 11 residues. CDR3 nucleotides: TGTGCCAGCAGCGGAGGGCCCGAGCAGTACTTC. Amino acid sequence: CASSGGPEQYF.

This clone was picked up a small number of times. The rearrangement joins TRBV4-1 to TRBJ1-1; D is uncertain. The CDR3 covers 13 residues. The V gene's germline CDR1 is MGHRA and CDR2 YSYEKL. V lost 2 bases to trimming and J lost 5 bases, with 9 bases between them. For the CDR3, the DNA is TGCGCCAGCAGCCAACCCCGGCGGACTGAAGCTTTCTTT. It specifies CASSQPRRTEAFF.

V and J are TRBV6-1 and TRBJ1-6; TRBD1 aligns across 7 bases. J lost 10 bases, V lost 2 bases, and 5 bases had no gene match. From germline, CDR1 is MNHNS and CDR2 SASEGT. This CDR3 has 14 residues. The CDR3 is CASSESGDSSPLHF. CDR3 in DNA: TGTGCCAGCAGTGAAAGTGGGGACAGCTCACCCCTCCACTTT.

As regards this clone: A junction end diverges from the germline sequence, so it may reflect a read error. CDR3 loop: CASSPPMVPEAFF. CDR3 sequence (DNA): TGTGCCAGCTCACCACCGATGGTGCCTGAGGCTTTCTTT. The V gene is TRBV18, the J gene TRBJ1-1; D gene unclear. Germline CDR1 and CDR2: KGHSH and LQKENI. There are 13 residues in the CDR3.

The genes are TRBV7-8 and TRBJ2-1; D might be TRBD2 (6 bases). Germline V lookup: CDR1 SGHVS, CDR2 FQNEAQ. V was clipped by 7 bases and J by 4 bases, with 17 bases between them. The CDR3 length is 15 residues. CDR3 region: CASTLGTPGYNEQFF. The DNA for the CDR3 is TGTGCCAGCACCCTCGGGACTCCGGGATACAATGAGCAGTTCTTC. Using reference TRBV7-8 and TRBJ2-1 for the parts outside the CDR3, the full variable domain is GAGVSQSPRYKVAKRGQDVALRCDPISGHVSLFWYQQALGQGPEFLTYFQNEAQLDKSGLPSDRFFAERPEGSVSTLKIQRTQQEDSAVYLCASTLGTPGYNEQFFGPGTRLTVL.

The genes are TRBV11-2 and TRBJ2-2; D might be TRBD1 (5 bases). This CDR3 comprises 16 residues. CDR1 is SGHAT and CDR2 is FQNNGV in the germline V gene. The V end lost 1 base, the J end lost 5 bases, and 14 bases lay between the germline ends. CDR3: CASSLAAQGGTGELFF. The DNA of the CDR3 is TGTGCCAGCAGCTTAGCGGCCCAGGGTGGGACCGGGGAGCTGTTTTTT.

The rearrangement links TRBV4-1 to TRBJ2-1; D is unresolved. Trimming shortened V by 1 base and J by 4 bases, and 2 bases separated the two germline ends. There are 12 residues in the CDR3. CDR1 is MGHRA, CDR2 YSYEKL, per germline. CDR3 protein: CASSQAYNEQFF. CDR3 sequence (DNA): TGCGCCAGCAGCCAAGCATACAATGAGCAGTTCTTC.

The chain couples TRBV7-9 to TRBJ1-2; 8 bases line up with TRBD1. Germline values: CDR1 SEHNR, CDR2 FQNEAQ (reference sequence). Trimming took 5 bases from V and 6 from J; bases not matched to a gene: 2. The CDR3 runs 12 residues. In nucleotides, the CDR3 is TGTGCCAGCAGCCCGACAGGGGATGGCTACACCTTC. This gives the protein CASSPTGDGYTF. Variable domain in full (rest from reference TRBV7-9 and TRBJ1-2): DTGVSQNPRHKITKRGQNVTFRCDPISEHNRLYWYRQTLGQGPEFLTYFQNEAQLEKSRLLSDRFSAERPKGSFSTLEIQRTEQGDSAMYLCASSPTGDGYTFGSGTRLTVV.

The chain employs TRBV14 and TRBJ1-5; 7 nucleotides match TRBD1. CDR3 length: 16 amino acids. CDR1 is SGHDN and CDR2 is FVKESK in the germline V gene. Trimming removed 7 bases from V and 6 bases from J; junction bases left unmatched: 15. This CDR3 reads CASNGEDRVALQPQHF. CDR3 nucleotide sequence: TGTGCCAGCAATGGGGAAGACAGGGTGGCTCTTCAGCCCCAGCATTTT.

This clone was detected a few times. The V gene is TRBV6-5, the J gene TRBJ2-7, with D tentatively TRBD1 (5 bases). CDR1 and CDR2 (germline): MNHEY, SVGAGI. The CDR3 extends over 15 amino acids. The ends were cut back, 2 bases at V and 6 bases at J, with 17 bases in the middle. CDR3 sequence (DNA): TGTGCCAGCAGTTACACCCGGCTGTTAAGGGGCGAGCAGTACTTC. Its protein product is CASSYTRLLRGEQYF.

This clone has just one count. This sequence joins TRBV9 and TRBJ2-5; the match to TRBD2 covers 8 bases. This CDR3 is built from 15 residues. V shed 0 bases, J shed 5 bases, and the junction held 6 bases outside the gene matches. Looked up from germline, CDR1 is SGDLS and CDR2 is YYNGEE. The CDR3 loop is CASSVGFSGMETQYF. DNA of the CDR3: TGTGCCAGCAGCGTAGGGTTTAGCGGGATGGAGACCCAGTACTTC.

This clone was seen a few times. The chain combines TRBV3-1 (or the pseudogene TRBV3-2) with TRBJ1-2; D is possibly TRBD1 (5 bases). Trimming took 1 base from V and 5 from J, leaving 11 bases between them. Looked up from germline, CDR1 is LGHDT and CDR2 is YNNKEL (reference sequence). The length of the CDR3 is 14 residues. Here the CDR3 DNA reads TGTGCCAGCAGCCAAGGGTCAGGGCCGTATGGCTACACCTTC. Protein: CASSQGSGPYGYTF.